These 29 T cell receptor beta chains share one sample of origin, sequenced in a study of blood T cell repertoires in COVID-19. Assay: immunoSEQ multiplex PCR; the TCRdb copy retains only in-frame clones and omits some. The sample carries roughly 210,000 clones, over 75% recorded once. The sequencing sample was made of PBMCs or T cells enriched from blood (not recorded which). These receptors all come from a young man in a cohort exposed to, infected with or recovered from COVID-19 (not recorded which).

The chain is built from TRBV7-9 and TRBJ2-7; the D is unclear. The germline CDR1 and CDR2 sequences are SEHNR and FQNEAQ (reference sequence). The CDR3 length is 16 residues. V lost 5 bases to trimming and J lost 4 bases, with 21 bases between them. CDR3 in DNA: TGTGCCAGCAGCCCAGCTGCCTACAGCAAAACTTACGAGCAGTACTTC. This translates into CASSPAAYSKTYEQYF. Full variable domain (missing parts from reference TRBV7-9 and TRBJ2-7): DTGVSQNPRHKITKRGQNVTFRCDPISEHNRLYWYRQTLGQGPEFLTYFQNEAQLEKSRLLSDRFSAERPKGSFSTLEIQRTEQGDSAMYLCASSPAAYSKTYEQYFGPGTRLTVT.

The chain has TRBV15 and TRBJ1-1; possible D gene TRBD1, 5 bases. Germline CDR1 and CDR2: LNHNV and YYDKDF (reference sequence). This CDR3 has 15 residues. V was clipped by 1 base and J by 0 bases, with 9 bases between them. CDR3 protein: CATSRGSDMNTEAFF. The CDR3 DNA reads TGTGCCACCAGCAGAGGCTCGGACATGAACACTGAAGCTTTCTTT.

The CDR3 DNA sequence: TGTGCCAGCTCACCACTGGCGGACTACTATACTGAGCAGTACTTC. This gives the protein CASSPLADYYTEQYF. The chain is built from TRBV18 and TRBJ2-7, with D possibly being TRBD2 (6 bases). The CDR3 totals 15 residues. V was clipped by 1 base and J by 7 bases, with 17 bases between them. The V gene's germline CDR1 is KGHSH and CDR2 LQKENI. Based on the CDR3 plus reference TRBV18 and TRBJ2-7, the full variable domain is NAGVMQNPRHLVRRRGQEARLRCSPMKGHSHVYWYRQLPEEGLKFMVYLQKENIIDESGMPKERFSAEFPKEGPSILRIQQVVRGDSAAYFCASSPLADYYTEQYFGPGTRLTVT.

V usage is TRBV5-1 and J usage is TRBJ2-7; 8 bases map to TRBD1. Germline lookup yields CDR1 SGHRS and CDR2 YFSETQ. The V gene end was trimmed by 4 bases and the J gene end by 0 bases; junction bases not matched to a gene: 3. There are 14 residues in the CDR3. The DNA of the CDR3 is TGCGCCAGCAGCAAAGGACAGGGCTCCTACGAGCAGTACTTC. This gives the protein CASSKGQGSYEQYF.

This chain links TRBV14 with TRBJ1-1, with a tentative D call TRBD1 (5 bases). The CDR3 extends over 16 amino acids. In germline, CDR1 is SGHDN, CDR2 FVKESK. Between the trimmed V and J ends, which lost 5 bases and 0 bases, there was a span of 16 bases. The CDR3 reads CASSYIMTALNTEAFF. DNA for the CDR3: TGTGCCAGCAGCTATATAATGACAGCCCTGAACACTGAAGCTTTCTTT. Supplemented by reference TRBV14 and TRBJ1-1, the full variable domain reads EAGVTQFPSHSVIEKGQTVTLRCDPISGHDNLYWYRRVMGKEIKFLLHFVKESKQDESGMPNNRFLAERTGGTYSTLKVQPAELEDSGVYFCASSYIMTALNTEAFFGQGTRLTVV.

The rearrangement uses TRBV6-5 and TRBJ1-5, with D perhaps TRBD1 (6 bases). Germline lookup yields CDR1 MNHEY and CDR2 SVGAGI. Trimming took 7 bases from V and 0 from J, leaving 13 bases between them. The CDR3 length is 15 residues. CDR3 sequence reads: CASTQTGYSNQPQHF. In nucleotides, the CDR3 is TGTGCCAGCACTCAGACAGGATATAGCAATCAGCCCCAGCATTTT.

This chain joins TRBV16 and TRBJ1-6; 7 positions agree with TRBD1. Germline CDR1 is KGHSY and CDR2 is FQNENV. The CDR3 covers 19 residues. V lost 0 bases to trimming and J lost 5 bases; unmatched junction nucleotides: 13. CDR3 amino acids: CASSQSLVGTETHNSPLHF. CDR3 in DNA: TGTGCCAGCAGCCAATCATTAGTCGGGACAGAGACCCATAATTCACCCCTCCACTTT.

This chain joins TRBV5-1 and TRBJ2-2, with 12 bases matching TRBD2. This CDR3 comprises 16 residues. Trimming took 6 bases from V and 2 from J; bases not matched to a gene: 5. CDR1 is SGHRS, CDR2 YFSETQ, per germline. The CDR3 DNA sequence: TGCGCCAGCAAATGGACTAGCGGGACCAACACCGGGGAGCTGTTTTTT. Amino acids: CASKWTSGTNTGELFF.

The chain uses TRBV5-4 and TRBJ1-5; 7 bases line up with TRBD1. Losses at the gene ends were 0 bases for V and 2 bases for J; bases not matched to a gene: 2. The CDR3 covers 15 residues. CDR1 SGHNT and CDR2 YYREEE come from the germline V gene (reference sequence). The CDR3 DNA reads TGTGCCAGCAGCTTGGGGGGGACAGGCAATCAGCCCCAGCATTTT. This codes for CASSLGGTGNQPQHF.

The chain combines TRBV6-2 or TRBV6-3 with TRBJ2-2, with TRBD2 as a possible D gene (6 bases). Germline lookup yields CDR1 MNHEY and CDR2 SVGEGT. With 4 bases removed from V and 7 bases from J, the gap between germline ends came to 10 bases. The CDR3 spans 13 residues. The CDR3 nucleotides are TGTGCCAGCAGTTCTCGGCGGGGCGGGGAGCTGTTTTTT. This codes for CASSSRRGGELFF.

The CDR3 is CASSFSEGGGKLFF. The CDR3 DNA follows: TGTGCCAGCAGCTTCTCGGAGGGAGGGGGAAAACTGTTTTTT. The rearrangement joins TRBV7-9 to TRBJ1-4; TRBD1 might be the D (6 bases). Germline CDR1 and CDR2: SEHNR and FQNEAQ (reference sequence). The CDR3 length is 14 residues. Trimming shortened V by 3 bases and J by 10 bases, and 15 bases separated the two germline ends.

The CDR3 nucleotides are TGTGCCAGCAGTTCCTTCAGCGGGAGCTCCTACAATGAGCAGTTCTTC. Its translation: CASSSFSGSSYNEQFF. This chain joins TRBV7-3 and TRBJ2-1, with 8 bases aligning to TRBD2. The CDR3 is 16 amino acids. V trimming: 6 bases; J trimming: 0 bases; junction bases outside the gene matches: 7. CDR1 and CDR2 from the germline V gene are SGHTA and FQGTGA.

The chain carries TRBV28 and TRBJ1-5; possibly TRBD1 for D (6 bases). The germline V gene has CDR1 MDHEN and CDR2 SYDVKM. The CDR3 sequence is 18 residues long. V was cut by 8 bases and J by 2 bases, with 25 bases left in between. The CDR3 here is CASAETPGAGLGNQPQHF. The CDR3 DNA follows: TGTGCCAGCGCTGAAACCCCAGGGGCCGGTTTAGGCAATCAGCCCCAGCATTTT.

This clone has a single count. The chain employs TRBV6-6 and TRBJ1-2; TRBD1 matches at 10 bases. There are 17 residues in the CDR3. Germline V gene data show CDR1 as MNHNY and CDR2 as SVGAGI (reference sequence). After removal of 5 bases from V and 4 bases from J, the junction contained 13 bases not matched to a gene. The CDR3 loop is CASSPRDRGRRSYGYTF. The CDR3 coding sequence is TGTGCCAGCAGTCCCCGGGACAGGGGCCGTAGAAGCTATGGCTACACCTTC.

This sequence joins TRBV5-6 and TRBJ1-1; D perhaps matches TRBD1 (6 bases). The germline CDR1 and CDR2 sequences are SGHDT and YYEEEE. The V and J ends lost 4 bases and 7 bases respectively, with 23 bases between them. The CDR3 is made up of 16 amino acids. The DNA of the CDR3 is TGTGCCAGCAGCCCCGGTTGGGGTGGTCGGGACAATGAAGCTTTCTTT. It encodes CASSPGWGGRDNEAFF.

This clone was seen just once. The CDR3 sequence: CASSRGLAGEQYF. In nucleotides, the CDR3 is TGTGCCAGCAGTCGCGGACTAGCGGGCGAGCAGTACTTC. The rearrangement joins TRBV5-4 to TRBJ2-7; 11 nucleotides line up with TRBD2. This CDR3 has 13 amino acids. CDR1 is SGHNT, CDR2 YYREEE, per germline (reference sequence). Losses at the gene ends were 5 bases for V and 6 bases for J; bases not matched to a gene: 4. The full variable domain, with the rest looked up from reference TRBV5-4 and TRBJ2-7, is ETGVTQSPTHLIKTRGQQVTLRCSSQSGHNTVSWYQQALGQGPQFIFQYYREEENGRGNFPPRFSGLQFPNYSSELNVNALELDDSALYLCASSRGLAGEQYFGPGTRLTVT.

J is TRBJ2-2 and V is TRBV7-9; a possible D gene is TRBD2 (5 bases). Germline CDR1 reads SEHNR; CDR2 reads FQNEAQ (reference sequence). The CDR3 is 14 residues long. Deletions cut 5 bases from V and 4 bases from J, with 11 bases between. The CDR3 here is CASSPDSLTGELFF. DNA for the CDR3: TGTGCCAGCAGCCCGGACTCCCTCACCGGGGAGCTGTTTTTT.

This sequence joins TRBV2 and TRBJ1-3; unclear D gene. The CDR3 runs to 15 residues. Deletions cut 3 bases from V and 0 bases from J, with 9 bases between. CDR1 SNHLY and CDR2 FYNNEI come from the germline V gene. The CDR3 region has the DNA TGTGCCAGCAGTGAGGGCAGTTCCTCTGGAAACACCATATATTTT. It encodes CASSEGSSSGNTIYF.

V is TRBV2 and J is TRBJ2-7, with a possible D match to TRBD2 (7 bases). The CDR3 contains 15 residues. The V and J ends lost 4 bases and 3 bases respectively, with 16 bases between them. The germline gives CDR1 SNHLY, CDR2 FYNNEI. DNA for the CDR3: TGTGCCAGCAGTGGGGGGCTAGCGGACATCTACGAGCAGTACTTC. Encoded protein: CASSGGLADIYEQYF. The full variable domain, in which reference TRBV2 and TRBJ2-7 provide the parts outside the CDR3, is EPEVTQTPSHQVTQMGQEVILRCVPISNHLYFYWYRQILGQKVEFLVSFYNNEISEKSEIFDDQFSVERPDGSNFTLKIRSTKLEDSAMYFCASSGGLADIYEQYFGPGTRLTVT.

This sequence joins TRBV19 and TRBJ1-1; possible D gene TRBD1, 5 bases. The CDR3 is made up of 13 amino acids. The ends were cut back, 1 base at V and 3 bases at J, with 6 bases in the middle. CDR1 and CDR2 from the germline V gene are LNHDA and SQIVND (reference sequence). The CDR3 loop reads CASSIGGYTEAFF. The CDR3 coding sequence is TGTGCCAGTAGTATAGGGGGCTACACTGAAGCTTTCTTT.

The chain employs TRBV3-1 (or the pseudogene TRBV3-2) and TRBJ1-1, with D possibly TRBD1 on 6 matching bases. Germline V gene lookup returns CDR1 LGHDT and CDR2 YNNKEL (reference sequence). This CDR3 is 14 amino acids long. Trimming cost V 3 bases and J 4 bases, with 12 bases left between them. The CDR3 here is CASSQDTGFTEAFF. DNA for the CDR3: TGTGCCAGCAGCCAGGACACAGGGTTCACTGAAGCTTTCTTT.

The chain links TRBV7-9 to TRBJ2-2, with unresolved D. The germline CDR1 and CDR2 sequences are SEHNR and FQNEAQ (reference sequence). V was shortened by 4 bases and J by 5 bases, with 11 bases between the two germline ends. CDR3 size: 14 residues. The CDR3 loop reads CASSSLVGTGELFF. The CDR3 bases are TGTGCCAGCAGCTCTCTAGTAGGAACCGGGGAGCTGTTTTTT.

This sequence joins TRBV12-3 or TRBV12-4 and TRBJ1-4; a possible D gene is TRBD1 (5 bases). The CDR3 covers 13 residues. The V end was cut by 3 bases, the J end by 8 bases, with 10 bases between. CDR3 nucleotide sequence: TGTGCCAGCAGTTTCGCGGGGCTCGAAAAACTGTTTTTT. This encodes CASSFAGLEKLFF.

J is TRBJ2-4 and V is TRBV7-3; 8 nucleotides match TRBD1. The CDR3 length is 15 residues. The germline gives CDR1 SGHTA, CDR2 FQGTGA. V shed 4 bases, J shed 7 bases, and the junction held 9 bases outside the gene matches. CDR3: CASSSGQGGRNIQYF. In nucleotides, the CDR3 is TGTGCCAGCAGCTCCGGACAGGGTGGTCGGAACATTCAGTACTTC.

V is TRBV7-2 and J is TRBJ1-1, with D hard to call. Germline V gives CDR1 SGHTA, CDR2 FQGNSA. The CDR3 runs to 13 residues. The V gene lost 8 bases and the J gene lost 7 bases, with 17 bases spanning the gap. The CDR3: CASGEGGKLEAFF. CDR3 bases: TGTGCCAGCGGTGAGGGCGGGAAACTTGAAGCTTTCTTT.

The CDR3 nucleotides are TGTGCCAGCAGCCAAGATAGGACTAGCGGATACAATGAGCAGTTCTTC. Translating gives CASSQDRTSGYNEQFF. This chain connects TRBV14 to TRBJ2-1; TRBD2 matches 10 bases. The germline CDR1 and CDR2 sequences are SGHDN and FVKESK. The CDR3 is 16 residues long. After removal of 0 bases from V and 4 bases from J, the junction contained 3 bases not matched to a gene.

This clone was seen only once. The junction shows a germline mismatch at one end, possibly a read error. The J gene is TRBJ2-7, the V gene TRBV9; 7 bases align to TRBD1. This CDR3 comprises 15 residues. Germline lookup yields CDR1 SGDLS and CDR2 YYNGEE. DNA of the CDR3: TGTGCCAGCAGCGTAGGGGACAGCTCCTCCCACGAGCAGTACTTC. Protein product: CASSVGDSSSHEQYF.

The chain has TRBV11-2 and TRBJ1-3; D is perhaps TRBD1 (5 bases). V dropped 4 bases and J dropped 8 bases, with 18 bases sitting between them. Germline CDR1 is SGHAT and CDR2 is FQNNGV. The CDR3 runs 15 residues. As DNA, the CDR3 is TGTGCCAGCAGCTCATTTGAAGGCCCGGGGGACACCATATATTTT. This codes for CASSSFEGPGDTIYF. The whole variable domain, remainder taken from reference TRBV11-2 and TRBJ1-3, is EAGVAQSPRYKIIEKRQSVAFWCNPISGHATLYWYQQILGQGPKLLIQFQNNGVVDDSQLPKDRFSAERLKGVDSTLKIQPAKLEDSAVYLCASSSFEGPGDTIYFGEGSWLTVV.

This chain connects TRBV28 to TRBJ2-7, with TRBD2 as a possible D gene (6 bases). Germline values: CDR1 MDHEN, CDR2 SYDVKM. Between the trimmed V and J ends, which lost 5 bases and 7 bases, there was a span of 18 bases. The CDR3 sequence is 14 residues long. CDR3 sequence: CASSRDSTEGEQYF. CDR3 nucleotide sequence: TGTGCCAGCAGTCGGGACTCCACCGAGGGGGAGCAGTACTTC.